These T cell receptor beta chains were read from a single sample in a study of OX40 agonist ivuxolimab in advanced cancers. Clones were read by immunoSEQ multiplex PCR, and TCRdb kept only the in-frame ones, dropping some. The sample includes about 44,000 clones, 91% of them seen just once. Here the sequenced sample was CD4+ or CD8+ T cells sorted from blood, taken in a trial of the OX40 agonist ivuxolimab. The source of these receptors is an adult with an advanced solid tumor such as melanoma, head and neck, liver or kidney cancer. Both conserved end residues are trimmed from each CDR3. Not all rows give a size; the values are once, few, many and, for expanded clones, a class.

J gene: TRBJ2-1; V gene: TRBV13; clone size: .; CDR3 protein: ASSGGAGAYNEQF
J gene: TRBJ2-1; V gene: TRBV21-1; clone size: .; CDR3 protein: ASSRWVGLAQWSFPYNEQF
J gene: TRBJ2-7; V gene: TRBV6-1; clone size: .; CDR3 protein: ASSDRSSYEQY
J gene: TRBJ1-2; V gene: TRBV6-1; clone size: .; CDR3 protein: ASSEWEGSQGYT
J gene: TRBJ2-1; V gene: TRBV29-1; clone size: once; CDR3 protein: SVITGTSRINEQF
J gene: TRBJ1-2; V gene: TRBV13; clone size: .; CDR3 protein: ASSLMGIGDGYT
J gene: TRBJ1-2; V gene: TRBV6-5; clone size: .; CDR3 protein: ASSYRRLGYGYT
J gene: TRBJ2-7; V gene: TRBV5-6; clone size: .; CDR3 protein: ASSLPGIGNEQY
J gene: TRBJ2-5; V gene: TRBV9; clone size: .; CDR3 protein: ASSVVGIRSQETQY
J gene: TRBJ2-5; V gene: TRBV7-2; clone size: .; CDR3 protein: ASSTWTAVQETQY
J gene: TRBJ2-1; V gene: TRBV29-1; clone size: .; CDR3 protein: SVKGGLAKYNEQF
J gene: TRBJ2-7; V gene: TRBV4-2; clone size: .; CDR3 protein: ASSQDLGLSYEQY
J gene: TRBJ2-7; V gene: TRBV5-6; clone size: .; CDR3 protein: ASSFGTGAYEQY
J gene: TRBJ2-7; V gene: TRBV4-1; clone size: once; CDR3 protein: ASSLKERPSDYEQY
J gene: TRBJ2-7; V gene: TRBV27; clone size: .; CDR3 protein: ASSVGTNSYEQY
J gene: TRBJ2-1; V gene: TRBV9; clone size: .; CDR3 protein: ASSVGLAGLYNEQF
J gene: TRBJ1-1; V gene: TRBV4-1; clone size: .; CDR3 protein: ASSQGGVKAF
J gene: TRBJ2-1; V gene: TRBV19; clone size: once; CDR3 protein: ASSMKRADNEQF
J gene: TRBJ2-7; V gene: TRBV13; clone size: few; CDR3 protein: ASSPPDGIPYEQY
J gene: TRBJ2-7; V gene: TRBV13; clone size: .; CDR3 protein: ASSGGTRGPYEQY
J gene: TRBJ2-1; V gene: TRBV7-3; clone size: .; CDR3 protein: ASSPLAGAHEQF
J gene: TRBJ2-6; V gene: TRBV7-3; clone size: once; CDR3 protein: ASSLGTTGGLGANVLT
J gene: TRBJ2-7; V gene: TRBV6-5; clone size: .; CDR3 protein: ASSYQGNSRLYEQY
J gene: TRBJ2-3; V gene: TRBV4-3; clone size: .; CDR3 protein: ASSQDRGTGSDTQY
J gene: TRBJ2-5; V gene: TRBV10-3; clone size: .; CDR3 protein: AIRGQGEETQY
J gene: TRBJ2-7; V gene: TRBV5-5; clone size: .; CDR3 protein: ASSWGTSVTYEQY
J gene: TRBJ1-3; V gene: TRBV4-1; clone size: few; CDR3 protein: ASSQVGPGNTIY
J gene: TRBJ2-7; V gene: TRBV13; clone size: .; CDR3 protein: ASSTTGTDSYEQY
J gene: TRBJ2-7; V gene: TRBV4-2; clone size: .; CDR3 protein: ASSHGTASEQY
J gene: TRBJ1-5; V gene: TRBV5-1; clone size: once; CDR3 protein: ASSQTGGSNQPQH
J gene: TRBJ1-5; V gene: TRBV16; clone size: once; CDR3 protein: ASSQSGQNNQPQH
J gene: TRBJ2-1; V gene: TRBV11-2; clone size: .; CDR3 protein: ASSLAGRVNEQF
J gene: TRBJ2-1; V gene: TRBV7-9; clone size: .; CDR3 protein: ASSPPRSEQF
J gene: TRBJ2-5; V gene: TRBV5-5; clone size: .; CDR3 protein: ASSSTGRQETQY
J gene: TRBJ2-7; V gene: TRBV6-5; clone size: once; CDR3 protein: ASSYGAEAMS
J gene: TRBJ2-2; V gene: TRBV4-1; clone size: .; CDR3 protein: ASSQDSAWANTGELF
J gene: TRBJ1-4; V gene: TRBV27; clone size: .; CDR3 protein: ASTPRAPGKLF
J gene: TRBJ2-7; V gene: TRBV6-5; clone size: .; CDR3 protein: ASAPRSSYEQY
J gene: TRBJ2-1; V gene: TRBV7-6; clone size: .; CDR3 protein: ASSPSSSASYNEQF
J gene: TRBJ1-1; V gene: TRBV5-1; clone size: .; CDR3 protein: ASSLGITEAF
J gene: TRBJ2-1; V gene: TRBV29-1; clone size: .; CDR3 protein: SLQRGESYNEQF
J gene: TRBJ2-1; V gene: TRBV13; clone size: .; CDR3 protein: ASSFGRGSSYNEQF
J gene: TRBJ2-1; V gene: TRBV4-1; clone size: .; CDR3 protein: ASSQAGSYNEQF
J gene: TRBJ2-1; V gene: TRBV27; clone size: .; CDR3 protein: ASSPGGSLYNEQF